A selection of T cell receptor beta chains follows, all from one sample in a study of CXCR3-negative and CXCR3-positive naive CD8 T cells. One entry per CDR3 protein, without DNA, is what TCRdb gives after re-calling the 5' RACE reads. Found here are over 45,000 distinct CDR3 sequences; the top ten clones hold around 16%. The sequenced sample was memory CD8+ T cells from blood. These TCRs come from a human donor in good health. Some clones in this sample may be carry-over from other donors' samples. CDR3s include the opening cysteine and the closing phenylalanine or tryptophan.

v_gene: TRBV5-1; j_gene: TRBJ2-7; CDR3aa: CASSLVQGGYEQYF
v_gene: TRBV14; j_gene: TRBJ2-3; CDR3aa: CASSQGRISDTQYF
v_gene: TRBV2; j_gene: TRBJ2-1; CDR3aa: CASSSGPKEQFF
v_gene: TRBV29-1; j_gene: TRBJ2-2; CDR3aa: CSVEQFANTGELFF
v_gene: TRBV6-1; j_gene: TRBJ2-6; CDR3aa: CASRRGSGANVLTF
v_gene: TRBV20-1; j_gene: TRBJ2-1; CDR3aa: CSASSGSYNEQFF
v_gene: TRBV2; j_gene: TRBJ2-5; CDR3aa: CASPVGGSQETQYF
v_gene: TRBV11-1; j_gene: TRBJ2-7; CDR3aa: CASSLKPLEQYF
v_gene: TRBV20-1; j_gene: TRBJ1-2; CDR3aa: CSARDIPRGLDYGYTF
v_gene: TRBV5-1; j_gene: TRBJ2-1; CDR3aa: CASSTPGRRQGNYNEQFF
v_gene: TRBV7-9; j_gene: TRBJ2-1; CDR3aa: CASSHGLAGGGYEQFF
v_gene: TRBV15; j_gene: TRBJ1-2; CDR3aa: CATSRSWDSAIGYTF
v_gene: TRBV20-1; j_gene: TRBJ2-2; CDR3aa: CSARELAGGLIGELFF
v_gene: TRBV6-2/TRBV6-3; j_gene: TRBJ2-1; CDR3aa: CASSFRGTRYNEQFF
v_gene: TRBV7-9; j_gene: TRBJ2-7; CDR3aa: CASSLVQVPYEQYF
v_gene: TRBV20-1; j_gene: TRBJ1-2; CDR3aa: CSAREGDLNYGYTF
v_gene: TRBV27; j_gene: TRBJ1-2; CDR3aa: CASSSVWGSLGGYTF
v_gene: TRBV29-1; j_gene: TRBJ2-1; CDR3aa: CSVGTGTDNEQFF
v_gene: TRBV6-5; j_gene: TRBJ1-1; CDR3aa: CASRGGTNTEAFF
v_gene: TRBV4-3; j_gene: TRBJ2-1; CDR3aa: CASQHSASGHNEQFF
v_gene: TRBV21-1; j_gene: TRBJ1-2; CDR3aa: CASIESYGYTF
v_gene: TRBV10-1; j_gene: TRBJ2-2; CDR3aa: CASSDSYTGELFF
v_gene: TRBV10-3; j_gene: TRBJ2-1; CDR3aa: CAISESWEGAYNEQFF
v_gene: TRBV5-1; j_gene: TRBJ2-2; CDR3aa: CASAARNGELFF
v_gene: TRBV7-8; j_gene: TRBJ1-1; CDR3aa: CASSLGGRRMNTEAFF
v_gene: TRBV7-9; j_gene: TRBJ2-5; CDR3aa: CASSQTRETQYF
v_gene: TRBV7-9; j_gene: TRBJ2-7; CDR3aa: CASDRGTYEQYF
v_gene: TRBV4-3; j_gene: TRBJ2-7; CDR3aa: CASSQYSGQGYEQYF
v_gene: TRBV27; j_gene: TRBJ1-2; CDR3aa: CASGQGVKGYTF
v_gene: TRBV5-6; j_gene: TRBJ1-5; CDR3aa: CASSLFTVKSNQPQHF
v_gene: TRBV7-9; j_gene: TRBJ1-4; CDR3aa: CASSLAWTDSNEKLFF
v_gene: TRBV14; j_gene: TRBJ2-7; CDR3aa: CASSQVGQAYEQYF
v_gene: TRBV7-2; j_gene: TRBJ2-7; CDR3aa: CASSLVPGNSYEQYF
v_gene: TRBV29-1; j_gene: TRBJ2-2; CDR3aa: CSVGPIGNTGELFF
v_gene: TRBV2; j_gene: TRBJ1-5; CDR3aa: CASSDLPAGGLSNQPQHF
v_gene: TRBV12-3/TRBV12-4; j_gene: TRBJ2-5; CDR3aa: CASSFGHSGGLQETQYF
v_gene: TRBV9; j_gene: TRBJ1-1; CDR3aa: CASRSGQNTEAFF
v_gene: TRBV2; j_gene: TRBJ2-3; CDR3aa: CASSPSNDRDYLVAQYF
v_gene: TRBV28; j_gene: TRBJ2-1; CDR3aa: CASRNPLAGLNNEQFF
v_gene: TRBV4-3; j_gene: TRBJ2-1; CDR3aa: CASSQDLVGLSYEQFF
v_gene: TRBV19; j_gene: TRBJ2-3; CDR3aa: CASSSTEGYTRTQYF
v_gene: TRBV7-9; j_gene: TRBJ2-1; CDR3aa: CASSLVGSRNEQFF
v_gene: TRBV20-1; j_gene: TRBJ1-1; CDR3aa: CSASPPDRNTEAFF
v_gene: TRBV6-2/TRBV6-3; j_gene: TRBJ2-3; CDR3aa: CASSYSLLGHTQYF
v_gene: TRBV2; j_gene: TRBJ2-7; CDR3aa: CASIPQGAIHEQYF
v_gene: TRBV5-5; j_gene: TRBJ2-7; CDR3aa: CATSGSPHYEQYF
v_gene: TRBV12-3/TRBV12-4; j_gene: TRBJ1-2; CDR3aa: CASSLQGRPMRGGYTF
v_gene: TRBV20-1; j_gene: TRBJ2-7; CDR3aa: CSAREDRDYEQYF
v_gene: TRBV29-1; j_gene: TRBJ2-5; CDR3aa: CSVETGAEETQYF
v_gene: TRBV7-9; j_gene: TRBJ2-7; CDR3aa: CASRSTATYEQYF
v_gene: TRBV29-1; j_gene: TRBJ2-7; CDR3aa: CSVEDQRGLGYEQYF
v_gene: TRBV7-3; j_gene: TRBJ1-1; CDR3aa: CASSSAQGMNTEAFF
v_gene: TRBV29-1; j_gene: TRBJ2-7; CDR3aa: CSVDLGGESYEQYF
v_gene: TRBV6-6; j_gene: TRBJ2-7; CDR3aa: CASTPHPSYEQYF
v_gene: TRBV14; j_gene: TRBJ2-7; CDR3aa: CASSHGQTYYEQYF
v_gene: TRBV28; j_gene: TRBJ1-1; CDR3aa: CASNDRAGTEAFF
v_gene: TRBV7-8; j_gene: TRBJ2-3; CDR3aa: CASSLVGTLITDTQYF
v_gene: TRBV12-3/TRBV12-4; j_gene: TRBJ1-1; CDR3aa: CASSTQGRGTEAFF